This T cell receptor beta chain was sequenced in a study of vaccination and CD4 T cells after COVID-19. Oncomine TCR Beta short-read sequencing was applied to DNA from cultured CD4+ T cells. It was from cultured CD4+ T cells that genomic DNA was extracted. TCRdb re-called the PCR reads with MiXCR, one entry per CDR3 protein. In the table there are fewer than 7,500 distinct CDR3 sequences, roughly 30% of which are singletons. Treatment noted: approximately 9-day PBMC culture with coronavirus spike peptide pools or control peptides (ViraFEST assay). Collection of the unexposed donor's CD4+ T cells took place before the COVID-19 pandemic (2011-2018). The germline V gene has CDR1 DFQATT and CDR2 SNEGSKA (reference sequence). Trimming pared 7 bases from V and 6 bases from J, leaving 19 bases between. This CDR3 has 14 amino acids. This clonotype was seen a handful of times. The target antigen is unknown.

Source material: CD4+ T cells from blood, cultured in vitro. V and J are TRBV20-1 and TRBJ2-1; a possible D gene is TRBD1 (5 bases). This clonotype originated in a human donor in good health. The CDR3 bases are TGCAGTGATAGGCTACTGGGGCCCGGCAATGAGCAGTTCTTC. Its protein is CSDRLLGPGNEQFF.